One T cell receptor beta chain is described in this entry. Generated by immunoSEQ multiplex PCR, the TCRdb table keeps only in-frame clones and is missing some. The sample lists 45,000 to 65,000 clones; around 87% were seen once. This specimen belongs to a study of blood T cell repertoires in COVID-19. Germline V gene sequence: CDR1 SGHRS, CDR2 YFSETQ. There are 16 residues in the CDR3. The V end lost 0 bases, the J end lost 0 bases, and 9 bases lay between the germline ends. The sequenced sample was peripheral blood. This receptor was identified in a man aged 50-60 years with active COVID-19. The V gene is TRBV5-1, the J gene TRBJ2-2; tentative D call: TRBD2 (6 bases). The CDR3 is CASSLGGTSNTGELFF. In DNA, the CDR3 is TGCGCCAGCAGCTTGGGGGGGACTTCGAACACCGGGGAGCTGTTTTTT.